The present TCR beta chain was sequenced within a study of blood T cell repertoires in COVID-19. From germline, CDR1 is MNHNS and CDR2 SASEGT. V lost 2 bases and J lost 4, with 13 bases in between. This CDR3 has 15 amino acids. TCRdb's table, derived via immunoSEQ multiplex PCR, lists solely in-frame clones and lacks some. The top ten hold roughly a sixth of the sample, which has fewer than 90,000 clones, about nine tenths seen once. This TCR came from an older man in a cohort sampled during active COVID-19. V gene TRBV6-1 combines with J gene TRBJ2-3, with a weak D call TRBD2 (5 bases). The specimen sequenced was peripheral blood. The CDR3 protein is CASSESLPGSDTQYF. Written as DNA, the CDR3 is TGTGCCAGCAGTGAATCCCTTCCGGGGTCAGATACGCAGTATTTT.